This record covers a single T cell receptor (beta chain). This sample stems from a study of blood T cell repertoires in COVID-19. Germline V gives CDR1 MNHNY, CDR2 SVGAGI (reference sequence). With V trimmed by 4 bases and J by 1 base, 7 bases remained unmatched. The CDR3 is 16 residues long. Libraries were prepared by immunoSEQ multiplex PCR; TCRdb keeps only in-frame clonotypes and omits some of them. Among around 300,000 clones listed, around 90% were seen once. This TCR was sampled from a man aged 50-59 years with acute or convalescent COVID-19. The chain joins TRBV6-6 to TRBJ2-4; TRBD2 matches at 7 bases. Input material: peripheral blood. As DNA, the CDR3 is TGTGCCAGCAGTTTTGAGGAGGGAGGGGCCAAAAACATTCAGTACTTC. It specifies CASSFEEGGAKNIQYF.